A single sample is the source of the 9 T cell receptor beta chains below, sequenced in a study of T cell responses to AZD1222 COVID-19 vaccine. Only in-frame clones appear in the TCRdb table, and some are missing; sequencing was by immunoSEQ multiplex PCR. The table records 80,000 to 95,000 clones, 85% to 90% of them present only once. Specimen: peripheral blood, collected on day 0 of MenACWY control vaccination. These TCRs come from an adult in good health.

The chain couples TRBV5-4 to TRBJ1-6; weak D call: TRBD1 (6 bases). Germline CDR1 is SGHNT and CDR2 is YYREEE (reference sequence). This CDR3 comprises 15 residues. V lost 7 bases and J lost 0, with 11 bases in between. The CDR3 region is CASEDSSSYNSPLHF. CDR3 DNA: TGTGCCAGCGAGGACAGTAGCTCCTATAATTCACCCCTCCACTTT.

The chain uses TRBV25-1 and TRBJ2-5; 13 bases match TRBD2. With 6 bases clipped from V and 2 bases from J, the junction kept 6 bases outside the gene matches. This CDR3 is built from 16 residues. Per germline, CDR1 MGHDK and CDR2 SYGVNS. The CDR3 bases are TGTGCCAGCAGCGCTACTAGCGGGGGGGTACAAGAGACCCAGTACTTC. It translates to CASSATSGGVQETQYF.

The rearrangement joins TRBV11-3 to TRBJ1-1; possible D gene TRBD1, 6 bases. This CDR3 contains 16 residues. V lost 5 bases and J lost 0, with 16 bases in between. Per the germline V gene, CDR1 is SGHNT and CDR2 is YENEEA. The chain's CDR3 is CASSRLGGRLNTEAFF. For the CDR3, the DNA is TGTGCCAGCAGCAGATTAGGGGGGCGACTGAACACTGAAGCTTTCTTT.

The chain employs TRBV5-5 and TRBJ1-1, with 8 bases that match TRBD1. The CDR3 is 14 residues long. Losses at the gene ends were 1 base for V and 1 base for J; bases not matched to a gene: 0. CDR1 and CDR2 (germline): SGHKS, YYEKEE (reference sequence). CDR3 nucleotides: TGTGCCAGCAGCTTGCAGGGGGCGAACACTGAAGCTTTCTTT. It specifies CASSLQGANTEAFF.

This clone was detected a few times. This rearrangement joins TRBV23-1 to TRBJ1-4, with D possibly TRBD1 on 6 matching bases. TRBV23-1 is labeled an ORF, and its function is uncertain. The V end was cut by 6 bases, the J end by 4 bases, with 12 bases between. This CDR3 is built from 14 residues. CDR3 sequence: CASSPDRDNEKLFF. In DNA form, the CDR3 reads TGCGCCAGCAGCCCGGACAGAGATAATGAAAAACTGTTTTTT.

The rearrangement uses TRBV10-3 and TRBJ2-1, with D possibly TRBD2 on 6 matching bases. The germline V and J ends were trimmed by 5 bases and 8 bases, with 19 bases remaining between them. The germline V gene has CDR1 ENHRY and CDR2 SYGVKD. The CDR3 contains 15 residues. The CDR3 DNA reads as TGTGCCATCAGTATCCGGGACCTTCGGAGGGATGAGCAGTTCTTC. Its translation is CAISIRDLRRDEQFF.

The chain joins TRBV6-2 or TRBV6-3 to TRBJ1-1; possible D gene TRBD1, 6 bases. The germline V gene has CDR1 MNHEY and CDR2 SVGEGT. Deletions cut 0 bases from V and 4 bases from J, with 18 bases between. The CDR3 consists of 17 residues. CDR3 DNA: TGTGCCAGCAGTTACTCCCCGAGCTCTAACAGGGCCACTGAAGCTTTCTTT. This gives the protein CASSYSPSSNRATEAFF.

The chain employs TRBV7-2 and TRBJ2-3; 10 nucleotides match TRBD1. Germline CDR1 reads SGHTA; CDR2 reads FQGNSA. CDR3 length: 14 amino acids. Trimming at V came to 6 bases and at J to 6 bases, leaving 6 bases not matched to a gene. CDR3 sequence: CASSVGQGVDTQYF. Here the CDR3 DNA reads TGTGCCAGCAGTGTAGGACAGGGGGTCGATACGCAGTATTTT.

The chain employs TRBV10-3 and TRBJ1-4; D call uncertain. This CDR3 has 13 residues. From germline, CDR1 is ENHRY and CDR2 SYGVKD. Trimming stripped 6 bases from V and 8 bases from J, with 13 bases between. CDR3 in amino acids: CAIRQRDGEKLFF. CDR3 bases: TGTGCCATCAGGCAGAGGGATGGGGAAAAACTGTTTTTT.